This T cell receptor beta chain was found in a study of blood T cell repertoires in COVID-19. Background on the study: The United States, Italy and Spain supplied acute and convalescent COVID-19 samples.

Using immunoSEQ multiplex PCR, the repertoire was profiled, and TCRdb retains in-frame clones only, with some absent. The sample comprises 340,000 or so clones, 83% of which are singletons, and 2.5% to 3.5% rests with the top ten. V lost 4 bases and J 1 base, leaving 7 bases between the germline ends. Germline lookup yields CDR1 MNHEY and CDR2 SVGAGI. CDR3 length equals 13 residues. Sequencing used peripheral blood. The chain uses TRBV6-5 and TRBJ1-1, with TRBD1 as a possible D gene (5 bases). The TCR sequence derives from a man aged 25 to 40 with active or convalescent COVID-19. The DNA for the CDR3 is TGTGCCAGCAGTTCGCAGGGGAACACTGAAGCTTTCTTT. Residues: CASSSQGNTEAFF.